The rows below give T cell receptor beta chains drawn from one sample of a study of T cells expressing NK-cell markers. Reprocessing the 5' RACE reads, TCRdb reports a single entry for every CDR3 protein and omits DNA. Here the sample table reports more than 250,000 distinct CDR3 sequences. The material sequenced was blood T cells: a sorted CD56 or NKG2C T cell subset, CD4+ or CD8+ T cells, or bulk PBMC T cells (not recorded which). Every receptor here comes from a man aged 18-30 years in good health. CDR3s include the opening cysteine and the closing phenylalanine or tryptophan.

j_call | v_call | cdr3_aa
TRBJ1-1 | TRBV5-5 | CASSLEYIDTEAFF
TRBJ2-3 | TRBV10-3 | CAIREGLGRLTDTQYF
TRBJ2-1 | TRBV20-1 | CSASKISGSRDEQFF
TRBJ2-7 | TRBV20-1 | CSARVWGRGSYEQYF
TRBJ1-1 | TRBV28 | CASSLDRGAFF
TRBJ2-7 | TRBV2 | CASSEALRRRLAGNYEQYF
TRBJ1-1 | TRBV10-1 | CASSESGRMNTEAFF
TRBJ2-5 | TRBV4-2 | CASSQTGGVETQYF
TRBJ2-1 | TRBV4-2 | CASSQEVGAGSNEQFF
TRBJ2-2 | TRBV10-3 | CAISVTSGDTGELFF
TRBJ1-1 | TRBV30 | CAWSVLAPRGTEAFF
TRBJ2-7 | TRBV6-1 | CASSRAVQGEQYF
TRBJ2-3 | TRBV7-9 | CASSPRDRRTDTQYF
TRBJ1-2 | TRBV25-1 | CASSEGDRAGYTF
TRBJ2-3 | TRBV28 | CASTGQISTDTQYF
TRBJ1-5 | TRBV12-3/TRBV12-4 | CASSSTGQNNQPQHF
TRBJ2-3 | TRBV20-1 | CSARDPPVTDTQYF
TRBJ1-6 | TRBV12-3/TRBV12-4 | CASSRDRRWLSPLHF
TRBJ2-2 | TRBV5-1 | CASSIRTGELFF
TRBJ2-2 | TRBV19 | CASQSPVKAGELFF
TRBJ2-7 | TRBV18 | CASSPPQMGYEQYF
TRBJ2-1 | TRBV2 | CASSLGLAGPKGDEQFF
TRBJ2-1 | TRBV14 | CASSQGGGERQFF
TRBJ2-5 | TRBV7-9 | CASSLVAGGETQYF
TRBJ2-1 | TRBV6-2/TRBV6-3 | CASAQRGLAGGPWDNEQFF
TRBJ2-1 | TRBV7-2 | CASSSRTSLRDEQFF
TRBJ1-2 | TRBV4-2 | CASSQAPGTGGPYGYTF
TRBJ2-1 | TRBV20-1 | CSASPSGQASYNEQFF
TRBJ1-1 | TRBV27 | CASSFLDRNTEAFF
TRBJ2-3 | TRBV29-1 | CSAGGLAGALRDTQYF
TRBJ2-5 | TRBV20-1 | CSAGGGAQIETQYF
TRBJ2-1 | TRBV29-1 | CSVRPGQMNGNEQFF
TRBJ2-1 | TRBV20-1 | CSAERTSGPSYNEQFF
TRBJ2-1 | TRBV7-2 | CASSPSRESYNEQFF
TRBJ2-1 | TRBV19 | CASSILAGVPYNEQFF
TRBJ2-7 | TRBV4-3 | CASSQDTGREQYF
TRBJ1-4 | TRBV6-5 | CASRSDNYGEKLFF
TRBJ2-1 | TRBV5-1 | CASSFNRGGSSYNEQFF
TRBJ2-3 | TRBV6-1 | CASSEGTGVDTQYF
TRBJ1-1 | TRBV11-1 | CASSLMRFDRGRWTEAFF
TRBJ1-2 | TRBV7-6 | CASSPVGQGGGYTF
TRBJ2-1 | TRBV24-1 | CATSDLGQSRVNEQFF
TRBJ2-2 | TRBV12-3/TRBV12-4 | CASSFRGTGELFF
TRBJ2-4 | TRBV7-2 | CASSPPLRRDRKNIQYF
TRBJ2-2 | TRBV12-3/TRBV12-4 | CASTPRGGGLAGTGELFF
TRBJ1-2 | TRBV5-1 | CASSSLGVDGYTF